This passage covers 9 T cell receptor beta chains from one sample sequenced in a study of tumor-infiltrating lymphocytes in primary liver carcinoma. TCR beta cDNA was prepared out of roughly 0.5 ug total RNA by means of a constant-region primer. Libraries for TCR beta were built through three nested multiplex PCR rounds, which together made up a slightly modified ARM-PCR procedure. Researchers ran the first two PCR rounds for roughly 11 cycles each with TRBV1-TRBV30 forward primers and a C-beta reverse primer. TCRdb recomputed calls from the multiplex PCR reads with MiXCR, one row per CDR3 protein. The sample yields fewer than 40,000 distinct CDR3 sequences, around 70% seen once. Bulk tissue was left unsorted, and RNA and DNA were co-extracted from 20-30 mg of it. Input material: liver tumor tissue from sampling region 3. Described subset: tumor region T3, left-lateral pole. Receptors originate from a young woman with primary liver carcinoma and hepatitis B virus infection.

The genes are TRBV12-3 or TRBV12-4 and TRBJ1-1; tentatively, D is TRBD1 (6 bases). This CDR3 region has 17 residues. V gave up 8 bases and J gave up 6 bases, with 28 bases separating them. The CDR3 spells CASGKLPQGKGGAEAFF. CDR3 bases: TGTGCCAGCGGCAAACTCCCCCAGGGGAAGGGGGGGGCTGAAGCTTTCTTT.

As concerns this clonotype: Without the conserved terminal phenylalanine or tryptophan, this CDR3 likely stems from a read error. This chain connects TRBV6-1 to TRBJ1-1; 10 bases fit TRBD1. There are 14 residues in the CDR3. The germline V gene has CDR1 MNHNS and CDR2 SASEGT. Here the CDR3 reads CASSIDRGHTEAFL. Here the CDR3 DNA reads TGTGCAAGCAGTATTGACAGGGGGCACACTGAAGCTTTCCTT.

In this sample, this clonotype is large (0.1 to 1%). The chain recombines TRBV29-1 with TRBJ2-1; the D is unclear. Germline CDR1 is SQVTM and CDR2 is ANQGSEA. Trimming shortened V by 6 bases and J by 7 bases, and 7 bases separated the two germline ends. The CDR3 totals 10 residues. The CDR3 coding sequence is TGCAGCGTAGATCAAAATGAGCAGTTCTTC. Its translation: CSVDQNEQFF.

As to this clonotype: A much larger clone sits a single nucleotide away, making a read error possible. The chain links TRBV6-6 to TRBJ2-7, with D tentatively TRBD2 (5 bases). The CDR3 spans 14 residues. Trimming left V 8 bases short and J 3 bases short, with 17 bases between. Germline V gene data show CDR1 as MNHNY and CDR2 as SVGAGI (reference sequence). In nucleotides, the CDR3 is TGTGCCAGCGCCAAAGTCGAGGGAGTCTACGAGCAGTACTTC. Its protein is CASAKVEGVYEQYF.

Worth noting for this clonotype: One junction end does not reproduce the germline sequence, and a read error may be involved. The rearrangement joins TRBV29-1 to TRBJ2-5; D not resolved. CDR1 and CDR2 from the germline V gene are SQVTM and ANQGSEA. The CDR3 is 15 residues long. The CDR3 DNA reads as TGCGGCGTTCTACCTTTGGTGATTAGTCAAGAGACCCAGTACTTC. Encoded protein: CGVLPLVISQETQYF.

This chain links TRBV11-2 with TRBJ1-4, with unresolved D. The germline V and J ends were trimmed by 5 bases and 14 bases, with 27 bases remaining between them. Germline values: CDR1 SGHAT, CDR2 FQNNGV. This CDR3 comprises 16 residues. DNA for the CDR3: TGTGCCAGCAGCAAGATTCCAGGAGGAACAAATGAAAGGCTGTTTTTT. The encoded protein is CASSKIPGGTNERLFF.

This clonotype was detected only a few times. A junction boundary mismatches the germline segment, possibly from a read error. The chain uses TRBV4-3 and TRBJ2-2; D is perhaps TRBD2 (5 bases). The germline V gene encodes CDR1 LGHNA and CDR2 YSLEER. This CDR3 is 16 amino acids long. CDR3 DNA sequence: TGCGCCAGCAGCCAAGGGCATAGCGTCAGCACCGGGGAGCTGTTATTT. Its protein product is CASSQGHSVSTGELLF.

As regards this clonotype: The germline gene is not matched at one end of the junction; a read error may be the cause. J is TRBJ2-1 and V is TRBV11-2; D remains unclear. The CDR3 has 13 residues. Per the germline V gene, CDR1 is SGHAT and CDR2 is FQNNGV. For the CDR3, the DNA is TGTGCCAGCAGCTCATCGGTTACGAAAGAGCTGTTCTTC. Encoded protein: CASSSSVTKELFF.

This clonotype was seen ten or more times. One base away lies a much larger clone, so this may be a sequencing read error. This rearrangement joins TRBV12-3 or TRBV12-4 to TRBJ2-3; D unresolved. The CDR3 contains 14 residues. Trimming left V 3 bases short and J 1 base short, with 8 bases between. The CDR3 sequence is CASSFGRGTDTQYF. The CDR3 DNA reads as TGTGCCAGCAGTTTTGGTCGTGGCACAGATACGCAGTATTTT.